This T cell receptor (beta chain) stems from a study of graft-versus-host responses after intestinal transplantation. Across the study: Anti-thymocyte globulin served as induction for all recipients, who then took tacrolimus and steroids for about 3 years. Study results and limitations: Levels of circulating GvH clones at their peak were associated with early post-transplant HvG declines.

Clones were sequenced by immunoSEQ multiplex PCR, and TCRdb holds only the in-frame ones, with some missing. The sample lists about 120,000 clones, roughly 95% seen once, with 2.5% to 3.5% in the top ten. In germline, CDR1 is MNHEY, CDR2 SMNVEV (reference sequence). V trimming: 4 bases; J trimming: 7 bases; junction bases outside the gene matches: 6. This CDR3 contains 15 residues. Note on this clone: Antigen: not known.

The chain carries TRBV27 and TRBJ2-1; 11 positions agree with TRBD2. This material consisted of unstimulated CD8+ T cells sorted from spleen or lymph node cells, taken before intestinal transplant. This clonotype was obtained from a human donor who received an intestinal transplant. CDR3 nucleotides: TGTGCCAGCAGTTATAGCGGGAGGGAGGGAAATGAGCAGTTCTTC. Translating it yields CASSYSGREGNEQFF.